The rows below give T cell receptor beta chains drawn from one sample of a study of blood T cell repertoires in COVID-19. Produced via immunoSEQ multiplex PCR; TCRdb's table is partial and in-frame only. The data contain about 140,000 clones, approximately 80% of them singletons. The source material was PBMCs or T cells enriched from blood (not recorded which). The source of these receptors is a woman aged 18-29 years who had been exposed to COVID-19. Each CDR3 is given with its conserved first and last residue. D genes are given only for firm matches. Size values are once, few and many counts, or a class for expanded clones, and some rows have none.

TRBJ2-7,TRBV10-1,TRBD2,.,TGCGCCAGCAGTGAGATGAAACTAGCGGGAGTCTACGAGCAGTACTTC,CASSEMKLAGVYEQYF
TRBJ2-1,TRBV10-2,TRBD2,once,TGCGCCAGCAGTTTGACTAGCGGGAACTCCTACAATGAGCAGTTCTTC,CASSLTSGNSYNEQFF
TRBJ2-7,TRBV3-1/TRBV3-2,.,.,TGTGCCAGCAGCCAAAGCAGGGCCATCAACGAGCAGTACTTC,CASSQSRAINEQYF
TRBJ1-2,TRBV12-3/TRBV12-4,.,.,TGTGCCAGCTCTATGACAGGTAGCTATGGCTACACCTTC,CASSMTGSYGYTF
TRBJ2-5,TRBV5-1,TRBD2,.,TGCGCCAGCAGCCCAGGCCTAACTAGCGGAACGTACCAAGAGACCCAGTACTTC,CASSPGLTSGTYQETQYF
TRBJ2-7,TRBV2,TRBD2,.,TGTGCCAGCAGTGCGAGGACTAGCGGGAGGTCCTACGAGCAGTACTTC,CASSARTSGRSYEQYF
TRBJ2-2,TRBV2,TRBD2,.,TGTGCCAGCAGTGGCATGCCTAGCGGGACCACCGGGGAGCTGTTTTTT,CASSGMPSGTTGELFF
TRBJ1-2,TRBV9,TRBD1,.,TGTGCCAGCAGCGGACAAGTCCACAGGGGCCGCCAAGGCTACACCTTC,CASSGQVHRGRQGYTF
TRBJ1-4,TRBV28,TRBD1,.,TGTGCCAGCAGCGAAACGACAGGGTTTGGGGAAAAACTGTTTTTT,CASSETTGFGEKLFF
TRBJ2-2,TRBV3-1/TRBV3-2,.,.,TGTGCCAGCACCCTATACAGGCGGCGGGATAGAATCGGGGAGCTGTTTTTT,CASTLYRRRDRIGELFF
TRBJ1-2,TRBV15,.,few,TGTGCCACCAGCAGAGAACAAGGGGGCTATGGCTACACCTTC,CATSREQGGYGYTF
TRBJ1-5,TRBV27,TRBD1,.,TGTGCCAGCAAAACGCTAGGACAGGGCGAGGGTCAGCCCCAGCATTTT,CASKTLGQGEGQPQHF
TRBJ1-2,TRBV27,TRBD1,.,TGTGCCAGCAGTTTTACAGGGGCCACTCGCTATGGCTACACCTTC,CASSFTGATRYGYTF
TRBJ2-1,TRBV27,TRBD2,few,TGTGCCACCACCGGGACTAGCGGGAACAATGAGCAGTTCTTC,CATTGTSGNNEQFF
TRBJ2-1,TRBV28,TRBD2,.,TGTGCCAGCACCCTACGCCTGGCTAGCGGAAACAATGAGCAGTTCTTC,CASTLRLASGNNEQFF
TRBJ2-1,TRBV27,.,.,TGTGCCAGCACCCTTACCCGACGGAGCGCCCATGAGCAGTTCTTC,CASTLTRRSAHEQFF
TRBJ2-3,TRBV10-2,.,.,TGCGCCAGCAGTGATCCGGGCGGAGGGACAGATACGCAGTATTTT,CASSDPGGGTDTQYF
TRBJ2-4,TRBV5-8,.,few,TGTGCCAGCAGCTTGGTTCGGCGTCCGGGGGGCAAGGACATTCAGTACTTC,CASSLVRRPGGKDIQYF